This passage covers 18 T cell receptor beta chains from one sample sequenced in a study of T cells in Graves' hyperthyroidism and ophthalmopathy. Using RNA transcripts as the source, TCR beta CDR3 regions were amplified. First-round RT-PCR of the TCR CDR3 relied on the HTBI primer set. In TCRdb, the multiplex PCR reads were re-called with MiXCR into one record per CDR3 protein. The sample records approximately 610,000 distinct CDR3 sequences, 14% to 15% being singletons. What was sequenced was blood. These receptors all stem from a woman aged 40 to 50 with Graves' ophthalmopathy.

This clonotype appeared a few times. The chain is built from TRBV9 and TRBJ2-7; TRBD2 agrees at 8 bases. V shed 0 bases and J 3 bases; nucleotides not matched to a gene: 5. The CDR3 runs 15 residues. The germline gives CDR1 SGDLS, CDR2 YYNGEE. The CDR3 protein is CASSVDPGGIYEQYF. In nucleotides, the CDR3 is TGTGCCAGCAGCGTAGATCCGGGAGGGATCTACGAGCAGTACTTC.

Ten or more counts support this clonotype. CDR3 region: CASSQGADNEQYF. CDR3 nucleotides: TGTGCCAGCAGCCAAGGGGCCGACAACGAGCAGTACTTC. The J gene is TRBJ2-7, the V gene TRBV3-1; D is undetermined. CDR3 length: 13 residues. Per germline, CDR1 LGHDT and CDR2 YNNKEL (reference sequence). The V gene lost 1 base and the J gene lost 5 bases, with 9 bases spanning the gap.

V usage is TRBV12-3 or TRBV12-4 and J usage is TRBJ1-1; no reliable D call. The CDR3 spans 13 residues. Trimming cost V 6 bases and J 1 base, with 9 bases left between them. The CDR3 sequence: CASSRNQNTEAFF. In nucleotides, the CDR3 is TGTGCCAGCAGCAGAAACCAGAACACTGAAGCTTTCTTT.

The chain uses TRBV9 and TRBJ2-7; 8 bases map to TRBD1. This CDR3 has 13 amino acids. In germline, CDR1 is SGDLS, CDR2 YYNGEE. The ends lost 2 bases at V and 6 bases at J; junction bases unmatched: 4. CDR3 amino acids: CASSVQGAGEQYF. For the CDR3, the DNA is TGTGCCAGCAGCGTCCAGGGGGCGGGCGAGCAGTACTTC. The full variable domain, its missing parts supplied by reference TRBV9 and TRBJ2-7, is DSGVTQTPKHLITATGQRVTLRCSPRSGDLSVYWYQQSLDQGLQFLIQYYNGEERAKGNILERFSAQQFPDLHSELNLSSLELGDSALYFCASSVQGAGEQYFGPGTRLTVT.

This clonotype has just a few counts. The CDR3 DNA follows: TGTGCCAGCAGTTACCCTCGAGCATTCCTACAGGGAACTGAAGCTTTCTTT. This sequence encodes CASSYPRAFLQGTEAFF. This sequence joins TRBV6-5 and TRBJ1-1; possible D gene TRBD1, 6 bases. The CDR3 loop spans 17 amino acids. V lost 2 bases, J lost 5 bases, and 21 bases lay in between. Germline CDR1 is MNHEY and CDR2 is SVGAGI.

V is TRBV25-1 and J is TRBJ1-3, with 7 bases fitting TRBD1. The V gene end was trimmed by 6 bases and the J gene end by 3 bases; junction bases not matched to a gene: 8. This CDR3 comprises 15 residues. Germline V gives CDR1 MGHDK, CDR2 SYGVNS. The DNA for the CDR3 is TGTGCCAGCAGCCGGGACAGACCGATTGGAAACACCATATATTTT. It yields the protein CASSRDRPIGNTIYF.

This clonotype has at least ten counts. The V gene is TRBV30, the J gene TRBJ1-5; 7 bases are shared with TRBD1. The CDR3 contains 15 residues. The germline V gene encodes CDR1 GTSNPN and CDR2 SVGIG (reference sequence). The ends lost 1 base at V and 4 bases at J; junction bases unmatched: 7. CDR3 region: CAWSGGDSINQPQHF. The CDR3 region has the DNA TGTGCCTGGAGTGGAGGGGACAGCATAAATCAGCCCCAGCATTTT.

V is TRBV27 and J is TRBJ2-4, with no clear D. The CDR3 is made up of 13 amino acids. V shed 5 bases and J shed 0 bases, with 5 bases lying between them. Germline loops: CDR1 MNHEY, CDR2 SMNVEV (reference sequence). CDR3 nucleotide sequence: TGTGCCAGCAGTACGCTAGCCAAAAACATTCAGTACTTC. Protein sequence: CASSTLAKNIQYF.

The chain employs TRBV30 and TRBJ1-1; perhaps TRBD1 as D (5 bases). The CDR3 length is 16 residues. V gave up 0 bases and J gave up 4 bases, with 18 bases separating them. Per germline, CDR1 GTSNPN and CDR2 SVGIG (reference sequence). CDR3 DNA: TGTGCCTGGAGTGTAGGTTGGGGGGTCGGGGGCACTGAAGCTTTCTTT. It encodes CAWSVGWGVGGTEAFF. Based on the CDR3 plus reference TRBV30 and TRBJ1-1, the full variable domain is SQTIHQWPATLVQPVGSPLSLECTVEGTSNPNLYWYRQAAGRGLQLLFYSVGIGQISSEVPQNLSASRPQDRQFILSSKKLLLSDSGFYLCAWSVGWGVGGTEAFFGQGTRLTVV.

Ten or more counts support this clonotype. This chain uses TRBV20-1 with TRBJ2-7; 7 positions agree with TRBD2. Germline CDR1 and CDR2: DFQATT and SNEGSKA (reference sequence). The CDR3 is made up of 15 amino acids. V lost 6 bases, J lost 9 bases, and 20 bases stayed unmatched. The CDR3 DNA follows: TGCAGTGCCCTGCCCGGGAGGCCGTCCCCTATCGGGCAGTACTTC. It specifies CSALPGRPSPIGQYF.

This clonotype was recorded at least ten times. This chain connects TRBV15 to TRBJ2-5; D uncertain. Germline-derived CDR1 and CDR2 are LNHNV and YYDKDF (reference sequence). V was pared by 1 base and J by 5 bases, with 14 bases between. CDR3 length: 15 amino acids. CDR3 sequence (DNA): TGTGCCACCAGCAGAGCAGGAGTGTCGGCGGAGACCCAGTACTTC. Protein product: CATSRAGVSAETQYF.

This clonotype was observed a handful of times. CDR3 DNA sequence: TGCAGTGCTGAGGCCCTAGCGGGAGGCTTACGAGAGACCCAGTACTTC. The encoded protein is CSAEALAGGLRETQYF. The V gene is TRBV20-1, the J gene TRBJ2-5; 11 bases line up with TRBD2. CDR1 is DFQATT, CDR2 SNEGSKA, per germline (reference sequence). J was trimmed by 4 bases and V by 5 bases; bases with no gene match: 12. The CDR3 sequence is 16 residues long.

This clonotype was seen at least ten times. V and J are TRBV12-3 or TRBV12-4 and TRBJ1-1; perhaps TRBD1 as D (5 bases). The CDR3 is made up of 14 amino acids. The V gene lost 1 base and the J gene lost 4 bases, with 10 bases spanning the gap. Here the CDR3 reads CASSLGHGGTEAFF. The DNA for the CDR3 is TGTGCCAGCAGTTTAGGACATGGGGGCACTGAAGCTTTCTTT.

This clonotype was picked up many times. The chain has TRBV9 and TRBJ2-7; 8 bases align to TRBD2. V was clipped by 0 bases and J by 4 bases; unmatched bases: 6. Germline-derived CDR1 and CDR2 are SGDLS and YYNGEE. The length of the CDR3 is 15 residues. The CDR3 region has the DNA TGTGCCAGCAGCGTAGAAGCGGGAGTTGGGTACGAGCAGTACTTC. Translating it yields CASSVEAGVGYEQYF.

This clonotype showed up just a few times. The chain recombines TRBV9 with TRBJ1-2; D is perhaps TRBD1 (5 bases). The germline CDR1 and CDR2 sequences are SGDLS and YYNGEE. The CDR3 extends over 14 amino acids. Trimming removed 0 bases at V and 2 bases at J, with 8 bases between. The CDR3 DNA reads as TGTGCCAGCAGCGTAGGTAAGGGGAACTATGGCTACACCTTC. Amino acid sequence: CASSVGKGNYGYTF.

This clonotype was seen more than once but under ten times. The rearrangement uses TRBV24-1 and TRBJ1-1; D is uncertain. The CDR3 runs 13 residues. V was pared by 2 bases and J by 6 bases, with 9 bases between. Germline CDR1 KGHDR, CDR2 SFDVKD. Here the CDR3 reads CATSDSHQPEAFF. The CDR3 DNA follows: TGTGCCACCAGTGATTCTCACCAACCTGAAGCTTTCTTT.

This clonotype has only a few counts. This chain connects TRBV18 to TRBJ1-1; 9 bases match TRBD1. This CDR3 has 15 residues. The germline V gene encodes CDR1 KGHSH and CDR2 LQKENI. Trimming cost V 3 bases and J 0 bases; bases outside gene matches: 2. CDR3 sequence reads: CASSPRDRVNTEAFF. In DNA form, the CDR3 reads TGTGCCAGCTCACCCCGGGACAGGGTGAACACTGAAGCTTTCTTT.

This clonotype occurred many times. The rearrangement links TRBV5-1 to TRBJ2-7, with 10 bases identical to TRBD2. The CDR3 contains 16 residues. J lost 4 bases, V lost 2 bases, and 9 bases had no gene match. The germline V gene has CDR1 SGHRS and CDR2 YFSETQ. CDR3: CASSLSLAGDGYEQYF. In DNA, the CDR3 is TGCGCCAGCAGCTTAAGCCTAGCGGGAGACGGGTACGAGCAGTACTTC. The whole variable domain, filled in from reference TRBV5-1 and TRBJ2-7, reads KAGVTQTPRYLIKTRGQQVTLSCSPISGHRSVSWYQQTPGQGLQFLFEYFSETQRNKGNFPGRFSGRQFSNSRSEMNVSTLELGDSALYLCASSLSLAGDGYEQYFGPGTRLTVT.